The next 17 T cell receptor beta chains were all read from a single sample in a study of T-cell memory formation after mild COVID-19. TCRdb independently ran MiXCR on the 5' RACE reads; one entry per CDR3 protein. The sample records around 65,000 distinct CDR3 sequences, approximately 9% being singletons. Sequencing was performed on PBMCs or a T cell subset sorted from them (not recorded which). The receptors were gathered from a man aged 18 to 35 who had mild COVID-19 (a few samples of this study predate the infection). Cell type and time point are not known.

This clonotype occurred a few times. V is TRBV10-3 and J is TRBJ2-5; 8 bases are shared with TRBD1. Germline trimming cut 6 bases from V and 6 bases from J; bases unmatched to any gene: 6. Per germline, CDR1 ENHRY and CDR2 SYGVKD. The CDR3 extends over 13 amino acids. The CDR3 spells CAIRDRAEKTQYF. The CDR3 nucleotides read TGTGCCATCAGGGACAGGGCTGAGAAGACCCAGTACTTC.

The chain couples TRBV4-2 to TRBJ1-1, with a possible D match to TRBD1 (5 bases). The CDR3 extends over 15 amino acids. Germline CDR1 LGHNA, CDR2 YNFKEQ. V lost 0 bases to trimming and J lost 5 bases, with 13 bases between them. CDR3 nucleotide sequence: TGTGCCAGCAGCCAAGATGAGAGGGGTCGAACTGAAGCTTTCTTT. The encoded protein is CASSQDERGRTEAFF.

The chain is built from TRBV20-1 and TRBJ2-7; D is unresolved. The V gene's germline CDR1 is DFQATT and CDR2 SNEGSKA (reference sequence). This CDR3 region has 12 residues. V lost 4 bases, J lost 0 bases, and 7 bases lay in between. For the CDR3, the DNA is TGCAGTGCTATACTGAGCTCCTACGAGCAGTACTTC. It is translated as CSAILSSYEQYF.

The chain recombines TRBV6-5 with TRBJ2-3; TRBD1 matches 9 bases. The germline CDR1 and CDR2 sequences are MNHEY and SVGAGI. V gave up 5 bases and J gave up 1 base; unmatched junction bases: 7. The CDR3 is made up of 16 amino acids. The CDR3 nucleotides are TGTGCCAGCAGTAGGACAGGGGTGCTACGCACAGATACGCAGTATTTT. This gives the protein CASSRTGVLRTDTQYF.

This chain uses TRBV28 with TRBJ1-4; no clear D gene. The length of the CDR3 is 15 residues. Trimming took 8 bases from V and 0 from J, leaving 13 bases between them. Germline V gene sequence: CDR1 MDHEN, CDR2 SYDVKM. The CDR3, as DNA: TGTGCCAGCCTAAGTGGTGGTTCAACTAATGAAAAACTGTTTTTT. It codes for CASLSGGSTNEKLFF.

The chain is built from TRBV28 and TRBJ1-4, with D perhaps TRBD1 (5 bases). The V end lost 5 bases, the J end lost 4 bases, and 14 bases lay between the germline ends. This CDR3 is 15 amino acids long. Looked up from germline, CDR1 is MDHEN and CDR2 is SYDVKM. The CDR3 sequence is CASSPGTGNNEKLFF. In DNA, the CDR3 is TGTGCCAGCAGTCCCGGGACGGGGAATAATGAAAAACTGTTTTTT.

J is TRBJ2-5 and V is TRBV24-1, with D uncertain. Looked up from germline, CDR1 is KGHDR and CDR2 is SFDVKD. V lost 6 bases to trimming and J lost 2 bases, with 12 bases between them. The CDR3 runs 14 residues. The CDR3: CATSMGGEQETQYF. Here the CDR3 DNA reads TGTGCCACCAGTATGGGCGGAGAACAAGAGACCCAGTACTTC.

Comment on this clonotype: A much larger clone sits a single nucleotide away, making a read error possible. The J gene is TRBJ2-5, the V gene TRBV5-1; the D gene is possibly TRBD2 (5 bases). From germline, CDR1 is SGHRS and CDR2 YFSETQ. Trimming took off 6 bases at V and 5 bases at J, with 14 bases between the two ends. The CDR3 is made up of 13 amino acids. CDR3 amino acids: CASIPGGSETQYF. The CDR3 DNA reads as TGCGCCAGCATTCCTGGCGGGTCGGAGACCCAGTACTTC.

The V and J genes are TRBV6-6 and TRBJ1-2; D not certain. Per germline, CDR1 MNHNY and CDR2 SVGAGI (reference sequence). This CDR3 has 12 amino acids. The ends were cut back, 6 bases at V and 2 bases at J, with 7 bases in the middle. CDR3 region: CASRPRNYGYTF. Written as DNA, the CDR3 is TGTGCCAGCAGGCCCCGAAACTATGGCTACACCTTC.

This clonotype was detected ten times or more. The V and J genes are TRBV20-1 and TRBJ1-2, with TRBD1 as a possible D gene (5 bases). The CDR3 runs to 12 residues. Trimming left V 3 bases short and J 2 bases short, with 7 bases between. CDR1 is DFQATT and CDR2 is SNEGSKA in the germline V gene (reference sequence). CDR3 coding DNA: TGCAGTGCTAGCGGGGGGAACTATGGCTACACCTTC. Its translation: CSASGGNYGYTF.

This clonotype appeared many times. The chain couples TRBV12-3 or TRBV12-4 to TRBJ2-6, with D hard to call. This CDR3 is 15 amino acids long. V was clipped by 7 bases and J by 0 bases, with 10 bases between them. The CDR3 protein is CASTTYSSGANVLTF. The CDR3 DNA reads as TGTGCCAGCACCACCTATAGCTCTGGGGCCAACGTCCTGACTTTC.

This clonotype was recorded at least ten times. The chain recombines TRBV5-1 with TRBJ2-5, with D possibly being TRBD2 (6 bases). This CDR3 contains 15 residues. Per the germline V gene, CDR1 is SGHRS and CDR2 is YFSETQ. The V and J ends lost 1 base and 10 bases respectively, with 20 bases between them. The CDR3: CASSLNPGMEGIQYF. The CDR3 DNA sequence: TGCGCCAGCAGCTTGAATCCGGGGATGGAGGGTATCCAGTACTTC.

The chain joins TRBV5-5 to TRBJ2-6; unclear D gene. The CDR3 loop spans 16 amino acids. Per germline, CDR1 SGHKS and CDR2 YYEKEE (reference sequence). Trimming took off 4 bases at V and 6 bases at J, with 17 bases between the two ends. CDR3 loop: CASSHARLAEANVLTF. The CDR3 DNA reads TGTGCCAGCAGCCATGCCCGACTGGCAGAGGCCAACGTCCTGACTTTC. Full variable domain (outside the CDR3, taken from reference TRBV5-5 and TRBJ2-6): DAGVTQSPTHLIKTRGQQVTLRCSPISGHKSVSWYQQVLGQGPQFIFQYYEKEERGRGNFPDRFSARQFPNYSSELNVNALLLGDSALYLCASSHARLAEANVLTFGAGSRLTVL.

This clonotype was observed many times. The CDR3 DNA reads TGCGCCAGCAGCCAAAACGAAGGGACAGGAGCCTACGAGCAGTACTTC. Amino acids: CASSQNEGTGAYEQYF. J is TRBJ2-7 and V is TRBV4-1; 8 nucleotides line up with TRBD1. V lost 2 bases to trimming and J lost 2 bases; unmatched junction nucleotides: 8. CDR3 length equals 16 residues. CDR1 MGHRA and CDR2 YSYEKL come from the germline V gene.

Only a few counts were recorded for this clonotype. The rearrangement links TRBV18 to TRBJ1-1; perhaps TRBD1 as D (5 bases). The CDR3 loop spans 15 amino acids. Germline V gene lookup returns CDR1 KGHSH and CDR2 LQKENI. V was trimmed by 3 bases and J by 1 base, leaving 12 bases between them. CDR3 in DNA: TGTGCCAGCTCACCGGTTGGGGCGGCGAACACTGAAGCTTTCTTT. Translated: CASSPVGAANTEAFF.

This clonotype was seen many times. This CDR3 reads CASSFTHGTGEETQYF. The DNA for the CDR3 is TGTGCCAGCAGCTTCACCCATGGGACAGGGGAAGAGACCCAGTACTTC. V gene TRBV7-2 combines with J gene TRBJ2-5, with TRBD1 identical over 10 bases. The CDR3 runs to 16 residues. Germline CDR1 SGHTA, CDR2 FQGNSA. V gave up 3 bases and J gave up 3 bases; unmatched junction bases: 7.

This clonotype was detected a few times. The CDR3 sequence is CASSPRTGGSFEAFF. CDR3 nucleotide sequence: TGTGCCAGCTCACCCAGGACAGGGGGCAGTTTTGAAGCTTTCTTT. This sequence joins TRBV18 and TRBJ1-1; the match to TRBD1 covers 11 bases. Germline CDR1 and CDR2: KGHSH and LQKENI. The CDR3 runs 15 residues. The junction had 7 bases not matched to a gene; V was cut back by 3 bases and J by 7 bases.